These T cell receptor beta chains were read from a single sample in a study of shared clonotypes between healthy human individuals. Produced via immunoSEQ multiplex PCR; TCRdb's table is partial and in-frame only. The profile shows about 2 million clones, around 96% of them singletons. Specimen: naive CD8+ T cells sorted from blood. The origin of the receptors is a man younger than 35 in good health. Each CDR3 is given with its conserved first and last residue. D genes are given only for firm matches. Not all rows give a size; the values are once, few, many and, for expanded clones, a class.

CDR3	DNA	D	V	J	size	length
CASSLAASGGDEQYF	TGTGCCAGCAGCTTAGCCGCTAGCGGGGGTGACGAGCAGTACTTC	TRBD2	TRBV7-9	TRBJ2-7	NA	15
CASSAHGTVYEQYF	TGTGCCAGCAGTGCGCACGGGACGGTCTACGAGCAGTACTTC	NA	TRBV6-1	TRBJ2-7	NA	14
CASSEQGLGYNEQFF	TGTGCCAGCAGCGAACAGGGACTAGGGTACAATGAGCAGTTCTTC	TRBD2	TRBV9	TRBJ2-1	NA	15
CASSEAQGGETQYF	TGTGCCAGCAGTGAAGCACAGGGTGGGGAGACCCAGTACTTC	NA	TRBV2	TRBJ2-5	NA	14
CASSQDTGGALTDTQYF	TGCGCCAGCAGCCAAGACACTGGGGGGGCCCTCACAGATACGCAGTATTTT	NA	TRBV4-3	TRBJ2-3	once	17
CASSLVVGGPSNQPQHF	TGTGCCAGCAGCTTAGTGGTCGGCGGGCCGAGCAATCAGCCCCAGCATTTT	NA	TRBV7-2	TRBJ1-5	NA	17
CASRIGNTEAFF	TGTGCCAGTAGAATTGGGAACACTGAAGCTTTCTTT	NA	TRBV19	TRBJ1-1	NA	12
CASGLAGSSTDTQYF	TGTGCCAGCGGATTAGCGGGTTCGAGCACAGATACGCAGTATTTT	TRBD2	TRBV6-6	TRBJ2-3	NA	15
CAARDLSTDTQYF	TGTGCCGCCCGGGACCTTAGCACAGATACGCAGTATTTT	NA	TRBV19	TRBJ2-3	NA	13
CASSQELASYTDTQYF	TGCGCCAGCAGCCAAGAACTAGCCAGTTACACAGATACGCAGTATTTT	NA	TRBV4-3	TRBJ2-3	NA	16
CSVDQVDGPYNEQFF	TGCAGCGTTGATCAGGTAGACGGACCCTACAATGAGCAGTTCTTC	NA	TRBV29-1	TRBJ2-1	NA	15
CASGLSSYNEQFF	TGTGCCAGCGGCTTAAGCTCCTACAATGAGCAGTTCTTC	NA	TRBV14	TRBJ2-1	NA	13
CASSSSHYYGYTF	TGTGCCAGCAGCAGCTCGCATTACTATGGCTACACCTTC	NA	TRBV27	TRBJ1-2	NA	13
CASSHREGETQYF	TGCGCCAGCAGCCACAGGGAGGGCGAGACCCAGTACTTC	TRBD2	TRBV4-1	TRBJ2-5	NA	13
CASSVRGAGLETQYF	TGTGCCAGCAGCGTAAGGGGGGCGGGATTAGAGACCCAGTACTTC	NA	TRBV9	TRBJ2-5	NA	15
CASSLAGGNHEQYF	TGTGCCAGCAGCTTAGCGGGAGGTAACCACGAGCAGTACTTC	TRBD2	TRBV27	TRBJ2-7	NA	14
CAWSDGLAATGELFF	TGTGCCTGGAGTGATGGGCTAGCGGCTACCGGGGAGCTGTTTTTT	TRBD2	TRBV30	TRBJ2-2	NA	15
CASSVGGIFTDTQYF	TGTGCCAGCAGCGTAGGAGGGATTTTCACAGATACGCAGTATTTT	NA	TRBV9	TRBJ2-3	NA	15
CASSSRGGETGELFF	TGTGCCAGCAGCTCCAGAGGGGGCGAAACCGGGGAGCTGTTTTTT	TRBD1	TRBV28	TRBJ2-2	NA	15
CASSEFMWIGVTIYF	TGTGCCAGCAGTGAATTCATGTGGATTGGGGTCACCATATATTTT	NA	TRBV6-1	TRBJ1-3	once	15
CASSQDPLAGENYEQYF	TGTGCCAGCAGCCAAGACCCCCTAGCGGGAGAAAATTACGAGCAGTACTTC	TRBD2	TRBV4-2	TRBJ2-7	NA	17
CASSHYPYEQYF	TGTGCCAGCAGTCACTACCCCTACGAGCAGTACTTC	NA	TRBV27	TRBJ2-7	once	12
CASSDRGRNTEAFF	TGTGCCAGCAGTGACAGGGGGAGGAACACTGAAGCTTTCTTT	TRBD1	TRBV6-6	TRBJ1-1	NA	14
CAISERTVSYEQYF	TGTGCCATCAGTGAGAGGACAGTTTCCTACGAGCAGTACTTC	NA	TRBV10-3	TRBJ2-7	NA	14
CASSKPGTGDSEQYF	TGTGCCAGCAGCAAACCCGGGACAGGGGATAGTGAGCAGTACTTC	TRBD1	TRBV5-6	TRBJ2-7	NA	15
CASSLSLAGSGEQYF	TGTGCCAGCAGCTTGTCCCTAGCGGGATCTGGCGAGCAGTACTTC	TRBD2	TRBV5-6	TRBJ2-7	NA	15
CASSFDRGATDSNQPQHF	TGTGCCAGCAGCTTTGACAGGGGGGCCACCGATAGCAATCAGCCCCAGCATTTT	TRBD1	TRBV7-3	TRBJ1-5	NA	18
CASRPRGELFF	TGTGCCAGCAGACCCAGGGGGGAGCTGTTTTTT	NA	TRBV7-9	TRBJ2-2	NA	11
CSVEWLAGLNEQFF	TGCAGCGTTGAATGGCTAGCGGGACTCAATGAGCAGTTCTTC	TRBD2	TRBV29-1	TRBJ2-1	NA	14
CASSSQDSQDYGYTF	TGTGCCAGCAGTTCGCAGGACAGCCAGGACTATGGCTACACCTTC	NA	TRBV27	TRBJ1-2	NA	15
CASSELFEQYF	TGTGCCAGCAGTGAATTGTTCGAGCAGTACTTC	NA	TRBV25-1	TRBJ2-7	once	11
CASSDTGGSGELFF	TGTGCCAGCAGCGATACCGGGGGATCCGGGGAGCTGTTTTTT	NA	TRBV9	TRBJ2-2	NA	14
CASSPQTPTNEKLFF	TGTGCCAGCAGTCCCCAGACACCAACTAATGAAAAACTGTTTTTT	NA	TRBV6-5	TRBJ1-4	NA	15
CASSFSGQNTEAFF	TGCGCCAGCAGCTTCTCGGGACAGAACACTGAAGCTTTCTTT	NA	TRBV5-1	TRBJ1-1	NA	14
CASSEGDTAYEQYF	TGTGCCAGCAGCGAGGGGGACACCGCCTACGAGCAGTACTTC	NA	TRBV9	TRBJ2-7	NA	14
CASSNIAGGTYEQYF	TGTGCCAGTAGTAATATAGCGGGAGGGACCTACGAGCAGTACTTC	TRBD2	TRBV19	TRBJ2-7	NA	15
CASSQDRVGGYEQYF	TGCGCCAGCAGCCAAGATCGGGTGGGGGGCTACGAGCAGTACTTC	NA	TRBV4-3	TRBJ2-7	NA	15
CASRTSGGDNEQFF	TGTGCCAGCAGGACTAGCGGGGGTGACAATGAGCAGTTCTTC	TRBD2	TRBV2	TRBJ2-1	NA	14
CASRTPGFYEQYF	TGTGCCAGCAGGACCCCAGGATTCTACGAGCAGTACTTC	NA	TRBV28	TRBJ2-7	NA	13
CASSSGTSEQYF	TGTGCCAGCAGCTCCGGGACATCCGAGCAGTACTTC	NA	TRBV7-9	TRBJ2-7	NA	12
CASSYPQSGYTF	TGTGCCAGCAGTTATCCTCAGAGTGGCTACACCTTC	NA	TRBV6-5	TRBJ1-2	NA	12
CASGSDLGHEQYF	TGTGCTAGTGGCTCCGATTTGGGGCACGAGCAGTACTTC	NA	TRBV12-5	TRBJ2-7	NA	13
CASSLAPLSYEQYF	TGTGCCAGCAGTTTGGCCCCACTTTCCTACGAGCAGTACTTC	NA	TRBV27	TRBJ2-7	NA	14
CSVVETQETQYF	TGCAGCGTTGTGGAGACCCAAGAGACCCAGTACTTC	NA	TRBV29-1	TRBJ2-5	NA	12
CASSLAVAGGPTDTQYF	TGTGCCAGCAGCTTGGCCGTAGCGGGAGGGCCAACAGATACGCAGTATTTT	TRBD2	TRBV5-6	TRBJ2-3	NA	17
CASSFLGQGETQYF	TGTGCCAGCAGTTTCCTGGGACAGGGAGAGACCCAGTACTTC	TRBD1	TRBV27	TRBJ2-5	NA	14
CASSPRGGAASYEQYF	TGTGCCAGCAGCCCCCGTGGGGGGGCCGCCTCCTACGAGCAGTACTTC	NA	TRBV7-9	TRBJ2-7	NA	16
CASSVGYSPIQETQYF	TGTGCCAGCAGCGTAGGATACTCACCAATACAAGAGACCCAGTACTTC	NA	TRBV9	TRBJ2-5	NA	16
CASSQDQQGWGMIYGYTF	TGCGCCAGCAGCCAAGATCAGCAGGGGTGGGGGATGATCTATGGCTACACCTTC	NA	TRBV4-3	TRBJ1-2	NA	18
CASSLGLGPSSIYEQYF	TGTGCCAGCAGCTTAGGGCTCGGGCCTAGCAGTATCTACGAGCAGTACTTC	NA	TRBV13	TRBJ2-7	NA	17
CATYTWEGTDTQYF	TGTGCCACCTATACCTGGGAGGGAACAGATACGCAGTATTTT	TRBD2	TRBV6-1	TRBJ2-3	NA	14